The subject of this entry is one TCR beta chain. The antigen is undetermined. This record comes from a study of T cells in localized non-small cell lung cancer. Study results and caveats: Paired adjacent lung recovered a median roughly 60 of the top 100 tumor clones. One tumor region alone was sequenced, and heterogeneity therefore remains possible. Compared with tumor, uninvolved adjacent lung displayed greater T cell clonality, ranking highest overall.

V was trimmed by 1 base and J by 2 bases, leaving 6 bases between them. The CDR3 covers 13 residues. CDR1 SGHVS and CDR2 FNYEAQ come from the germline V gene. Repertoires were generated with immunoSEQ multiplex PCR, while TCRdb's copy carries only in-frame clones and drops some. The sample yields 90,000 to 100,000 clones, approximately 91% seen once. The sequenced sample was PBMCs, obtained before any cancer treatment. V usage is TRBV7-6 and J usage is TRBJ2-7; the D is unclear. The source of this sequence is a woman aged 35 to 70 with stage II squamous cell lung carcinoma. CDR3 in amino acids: CASSLEEAYEQYF. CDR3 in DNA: TGTGCCAGCAGCTTAGAAGAGGCCTACGAGCAGTACTTC. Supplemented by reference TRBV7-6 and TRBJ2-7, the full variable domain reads GAGVSQSPRYKVTKRGQDVALRCDPISGHVSLYWYRQALGQGPEFLTYFNYEAQQDKSGLPNDRFSAERPEGSISTLTIQRTEQRDSAMYRCASSLEEAYEQYFGPGTRLTVT.